This T cell receptor beta chain derives from a study of CD8+ T cells in alopecia areata. The V segment lost 6 bases and the J segment 7 bases; nucleotides outside the gene matches: 9. Germline assignment: CDR1 LNHDA and CDR2 SQIVND (reference sequence). This CDR3 is built from 14 residues. Broader study findings: Across lesional scalp, and particularly alopecia totalis/universalis, clonality surpassed that of normal scalp.

Turning to this clone: The antigen is not known.

As the sequencing template, cDNA was produced by extracting RNA and reverse transcribing it. TCRdb's copy holds only in-frame clones and misses some; the assay was immunoSEQ multiplex PCR. The sample records just over 150,000 clones, more than 45% being singletons. The rearrangement links TRBV19 to TRBJ1-2, with TRBD1 identical over 9 bases. The receptor was derived from a human donor with alopecia areata. Material: CD8+ T cells sorted from blood, obtained at week 0. CDR3 DNA sequence: TGTGCCAGTAGAAGGGACAGGGACTCCTCTGGCTACACCTTC. This codes for CASRRDRDSSGYTF.